The rows below give T cell receptor beta chains drawn from one sample of a study of STAT5B mutations in CD4+ large granular lymphocyte leukemia. Some clones are missing from TCRdb's copy, which holds only in-frame ones; the method was immunoSEQ multiplex PCR. The sample records roughly 30,000 clones, approximately 70% being singletons. Specimen: CD4+ T cells from blood buffy coats. Every receptor here comes from a human donor in good health. CDR3s include the opening cysteine and the closing phenylalanine or tryptophan. D genes are given only for firm matches. Size is stated for part of the rows, as once, few or many counts, or as a class when the clone is expanded.

D gene | J gene | V gene | clone size | CDR3 DNA | CDR3 protein
TRBD1 | TRBJ1-2 | TRBV19 | few | TGTGCCAGTAGTGGGACAGGGCGGAGAGGCTACACCTTC | CASSGTGRRGYTF
. | TRBJ2-3 | TRBV10-1 | . | TGCGCCAGCAGTACCAGCACAGATACGCAGTATTTT | CASSTSTDTQYF
. | TRBJ2-7 | TRBV25-1 | once | TGTGCCAGCAGTGGCCTCCCCTTATACGAGCAGTACTTC | CASSGLPLYEQYF
TRBD2 | TRBJ2-2 | TRBV7-2 | . | TGTGCCAGCAGCCCGGGACTAGCCCACACCGGGGAGCTGTTTTTT | CASSPGLAHTGELFF
. | TRBJ1-1 | TRBV30 | once | TGTGCCTGGAGCTACTCCCGAAAGAACACTGAAGCTTTCTTT | CAWSYSRKNTEAFF
. | TRBJ1-2 | TRBV28 | . | TGTGCCAGCGGTGGGCCTTACTATGGCTACACCTTC | CASGGPYYGYTF
. | TRBJ1-1 | TRBV28 | . | TGTGCCAGCAGTCCGACGACAGGAAAACTGAACACTGAAGCTTTCTTT | CASSPTTGKLNTEAFF
TRBD1 | TRBJ2-7 | TRBV29-1 | . | TGCAGCGTAGACGGACAGGGGGCGAGGGAGCAGTACTTC | CSVDGQGAREQYF
TRBD1 | TRBJ1-6 | TRBV13 | . | TGTGCCAGCAGCTTAGGACAGGGGAATGTTTCACCCCTCCACTTT | CASSLGQGNVSPLHF
. | TRBJ2-3 | TRBV5-1 | . | TGCGCCAGCAGCTTGTCTAGGGGGGCAGATACGCAGTATTTT | CASSLSRGADTQYF
. | TRBJ1-3 | TRBV2 | . | TGTGCCAGCCAGGACGGTAGCTCTGGAAACACCATATATTTT | CASQDGSSGNTIYF
TRBD2 | TRBJ2-5 | TRBV6-1 | . | TGTGCCAGCTCGGGCGGGGGGCGCGCAGAGACCCAGTACTTC | CASSGGGRAETQYF
. | TRBJ1-1 | TRBV28 | few | TGTGCCAGCAGTTCATACTTAGAAGCTTTCTTT | CASSSYLEAFF
. | TRBJ1-1 | TRBV7-8 | . | TGTGCCAGCAGCCTGGGGGGTAACATGAACACTGAAGCTTTCTTT | CASSLGGNMNTEAFF
. | TRBJ2-2 | TRBV18 | . | TGTGCCAGCTCACCCACGAGCACCGGGGAGCTGTTTTTT | CASSPTSTGELFF
. | TRBJ1-4 | TRBV7-2 | few | TGTGCCAGCAGCTCCGGGACGGTTAATGAAAAACTGTTTTTT | CASSSGTVNEKLFF
. | TRBJ1-2 | TRBV15 | . | TGTGCCACCAGCAGAGATCGGGGTAACTATGGCTACACCTTC | CATSRDRGNYGYTF
. | TRBJ2-1 | TRBV21-1 | . | TGTGCCAGCAGCAAAGACTACGGGAGCCCGGGACTAGCGGGCCCTGAGCAGTTCTTC | CASSKDYGSPGLAGPEQFF
. | TRBJ2-5 | TRBV6-1 | . | TGTGCCAGCAGTGCCACGGGTGTCGAGACCCAGTACTTC | CASSATGVETQYF
TRBD1 | TRBJ2-1 | TRBV9 | . | TGTGCCAGCAGCGTAGGGACAGGGGGCCTCTGGGAGCAGTTCTTC | CASSVGTGGLWEQFF
. | TRBJ1-4 | TRBV5-1 | . | TGCGCCAGCAGCTTGGGACAGCGCGAAAAACTGTTTTTT | CASSLGQREKLFF
TRBD1 | TRBJ2-3 | TRBV18 | . | TGTGCCAGCTCACCACGGACAGGGGGGATGACAGATACGCAGTATTTT | CASSPRTGGMTDTQYF
TRBD1 | TRBJ1-4 | TRBV5-1 | once | TGCGCCAGCAGCGGCTACAGGGGAGGGGCAACTAATGAAAAACTGTTTTTT | CASSGYRGGATNEKLFF
TRBD1 | TRBJ1-5 | TRBV19 | . | TGTGCCAGTAGTATAGAGGGGACAGAGGGCCAGCCCCAGCATTTT | CASSIEGTEGQPQHF
. | TRBJ2-7 | TRBV6-5 | . | TGTGCCAGCAGTGCGGGCCTATCCTACGAGCAGTACTTC | CASSAGLSYEQYF
. | TRBJ2-7 | TRBV5-6 | . | TGTGCCAGCAGCCCGGAGGGGGAGGGGGCCTACGAGCAGTACTTC | CASSPEGEGAYEQYF
. | TRBJ2-5 | TRBV29-1 | . | TGCAGCGTGGCCGAGGGGGTTAGGACCCAGTACTTC | CSVAEGVRTQYF
. | TRBJ1-2 | TRBV5-1 | once | TGCGCCAGCAGCTCCAAACCGGGACAAGAATATGGCTACACCTTC | CASSSKPGQEYGYTF
. | TRBJ1-4 | TRBV27 | few | TGTGCCAGCAGTTCCCCCAGGGGCGGTGAAAAACTGTTTTTT | CASSSPRGGEKLFF
TRBD2 | TRBJ2-1 | TRBV10-3 | . | TGTGCCATCAGGAGCGGGGCGGAGGGGAATGAGCAGTTCTTC | CAIRSGAEGNEQFF
TRBD2 | TRBJ2-5 | TRBV29-1 | . | TGCAGCGTCCGCCGGTCTAGCGGGGAGACCCAGTACTTC | CSVRRSSGETQYF
. | TRBJ2-3 | TRBV6-6 | . | TGTGCCAGCAGTATACCCTCGGGGCAGAGCACAGATACGCAGTATTTT | CASSIPSGQSTDTQYF
. | TRBJ1-2 | TRBV27 | . | TGTGCCAGCAGTTTCAGCCGGGGCTATGGCTACACCTTC | CASSFSRGYGYTF
. | TRBJ2-2 | TRBV6-5 | . | TGTGCCAGCAGCCACTTGGCGGGTAACACCGGGGAGCTGTTTTTT | CASSHLAGNTGELFF
TRBD1 | TRBJ1-2 | TRBV5-6 | . | TGTGCCAGCAGCTTGACCGGGACAGGGGGGGAGAACTATGGCTACACCTTC | CASSLTGTGGENYGYTF
. | TRBJ1-3 | TRBV18 | . | TGTGCCAGCTCACCTACCCTCTCTGGAAACACCATATATTTT | CASSPTLSGNTIYF
TRBD2 | TRBJ2-3 | TRBV4-3 | . | TGCGCCAGCAGCCAAGCCTCCGGGGGGGTGCCAGATACGCAGTATTTT | CASSQASGGVPDTQYF
TRBD1 | TRBJ2-5 | TRBV4-3 | . | TGCGCCAGCAGCCAAGATTGGGCAGGGGGAGAGACCCAGTACTTC | CASSQDWAGGETQYF
. | TRBJ2-3 | TRBV2 | . | TGTGCCAGCCATAAGCGGAGTAGCACAGATACGCAGTATTTT | CASHKRSSTDTQYF
. | TRBJ2-5 | TRBV7-2 | . | TGTGCCAGCAGCTTAATGCCCGAGACCCAGTACTTC | CASSLMPETQYF
. | TRBJ1-6 | TRBV5-4 | . | TGTGCCAGCAGCTCGGCCCGGACCCGTAATTCACCCCTCCACTTT | CASSSARTRNSPLHF
. | TRBJ1-1 | TRBV5-1 | few | TGCGCCAGCAGCTTCCTCTTTGTACAATCCACTGAAGCTTTCTTT | CASSFLFVQSTEAFF
. | TRBJ1-6 | TRBV9 | . | TGTGCCAGCAGCCATCGTCAGACGAATAATTCACCCCTCCACTTT | CASSHRQTNNSPLHF
TRBD1 | TRBJ2-4 | TRBV30 | once | TGTGCCTGGGGACAGGGGGGAGGTGGAAACATTCAGTACTTC | CAWGQGGGGNIQYF